The 15 T cell receptor beta chains below were found in one sample sequenced in a study of blood T cell repertoires in COVID-19. Using immunoSEQ multiplex PCR, the repertoire was profiled, and TCRdb retains in-frame clones only, with some absent. Altogether 210,000 or so clones are present, roughly 78% being singletons, with the ten largest covering approximately 3%. Specimen: peripheral blood. These receptors were obtained from a woman aged 80 or over with active or convalescent COVID-19.

This clone was recorded a few times. This rearrangement joins TRBV4-1 to TRBJ2-7; D remains ambiguous. The CDR3 extends over 15 amino acids. V lost 1 base to trimming and J lost 0 bases, with 10 bases between them. Germline V gene data show CDR1 as MGHRA and CDR2 as YSYEKL. For the CDR3, the DNA is TGCGCCAGCAGCCAAGGGCCACGGAGCTCCTACGAGCAGTACTTC. Residues: CASSQGPRSSYEQYF.

This clone has only one observation. The chain joins TRBV6-5 to TRBJ1-1; perhaps TRBD1 as D (5 bases). Trimming took off 2 bases at V and 2 bases at J, with 9 bases between the two ends. This CDR3 has 14 residues. The germline V gene encodes CDR1 MNHEY and CDR2 SVGAGI. The CDR3 nucleotides read TGTGCCAGCAGTTACGGCAGGGTAAACACTGAAGCTTTCTTT. It translates to CASSYGRVNTEAFF.

A note on this clone: One end of the junction varies from germline; a read error may be responsible. This chain connects TRBV5-1 to TRBJ2-2; maybe TRBD1 (6 bases). Germline CDR1 SGHRS, CDR2 YFSETQ. The CDR3 runs to 17 residues. The CDR3 reads CASRLGPTTGDTGELFF. CDR3 nucleotide sequence: TGCGCCAGCAGGTTGGGGCCGACGACAGGAGACACCGGGGAGCTGTTTTTT.

This sequence joins TRBV29-1 and TRBJ1-2; no reliable D call. Germline CDR1 SQVTM, CDR2 ANQGSEA. The CDR3 sequence is 12 residues long. V gave up 6 bases and J gave up 3 bases, with 11 bases separating them. The CDR3 region has the DNA TGCAGCGTCGCCGCCGGGGACTATGGCTACACCTTC. Translating it yields CSVAAGDYGYTF.

The CDR3: CSVEPSRAGGSTDTQYF. The CDR3 nucleotides are TGCAGCGTTGAACCCTCAAGAGCGGGGGGGAGCACAGATACGCAGTATTTT. The chain is built from TRBV29-1 and TRBJ2-3; 10 bases agree with TRBD2. The germline V gene encodes CDR1 SQVTM and CDR2 ANQGSEA. This CDR3 contains 17 residues. V shed 2 bases and J 0 bases; nucleotides not matched to a gene: 8.

About this clone itself: Relative to the germline gene, one junction end is altered; a read error may explain this. This rearrangement joins TRBV29-1 to TRBJ1-3, with D maybe TRBD1 (5 bases). CDR3 length: 13 residues. CDR1 and CDR2 (germline): SQVTM, ANQGSEA. CDR3 loop: CSVRFAGGSTIYF. DNA for the CDR3: TGCAGCGTAAGATTCGCGGGGGGAAGCACCATATATTTT.

The V call is TRBV7-9, the J call TRBJ1-1, with a tentative D call TRBD1 (5 bases). Trimming stripped 7 bases from V and 7 bases from J, with 16 bases between. This CDR3 has 13 residues. Looked up from germline, CDR1 is SEHNR and CDR2 is FQNEAQ (reference sequence). The CDR3 here is CASTGTVFLEAFF. For the CDR3, the DNA is TGTGCCAGCACCGGGACTGTCTTTCTTGAAGCTTTCTTT.

The sample holds one count of this clone. The V call is TRBV7-8, the J call TRBJ1-1; D ambiguous. Trimming cost V 6 bases and J 0 bases, with 8 bases left between them. Looked up from germline, CDR1 is SGHVS and CDR2 is FQNEAQ. CDR3 length: 13 residues. CDR3 residues: CASSHELNTEAFF. The CDR3 region has the DNA TGTGCCAGCAGTCATGAGTTGAACACTGAAGCTTTCTTT.

This sequence joins TRBV9 and TRBJ2-7; a possible D gene is TRBD2 (6 bases). The CDR3 runs 15 residues. Trimming took 3 bases from V and 1 from J, leaving 14 bases between them. Germline V gene data show CDR1 as SGDLS and CDR2 as YYNGEE. Here the CDR3 reads CASSARGLASYEQYF. The CDR3 bases are TGTGCCAGCAGCGCAAGGGGACTGGCTTCCTACGAGCAGTACTTC.

The chain couples TRBV5-4 to TRBJ2-5, with 10 bases identical to TRBD2. Germline V lookup: CDR1 SGHNT, CDR2 YYREEE (reference sequence). This CDR3 is 15 amino acids long. J gave up 5 bases and V 5 bases, and 9 bases lay outside the gene matches. The CDR3 sequence: CASSSSGGGGETQYF. CDR3 in DNA: TGTGCCAGCAGTTCCAGCGGGGGGGGCGGGGAGACCCAGTACTTC.

The V gene is TRBV7-9, the J gene TRBJ2-1; TRBD2 is a possible D gene (6 bases). V lost 5 bases and J 8 bases, leaving 22 bases between the germline ends. The length of the CDR3 is 16 residues. CDR1 is SEHNR, CDR2 FQNEAQ, per germline (reference sequence). The CDR3 DNA reads as TGTGCCAGCAGCCAAGGAGCGAGCGGGTTCGTAGATGAGCAGTTCTTC. The encoded protein is CASSQGASGFVDEQFF.

This chain connects TRBV15 to TRBJ2-5, with 8 bases identical to TRBD2. The junction had 4 bases not matched to a gene; V was cut back by 6 bases and J by 4 bases. This CDR3 contains 13 residues. The germline gives CDR1 LNHNV, CDR2 YYDKDF (reference sequence). This CDR3 reads CATRYRGGETQYF. DNA of the CDR3: TGTGCCACCAGATACCGGGGGGGAGAGACCCAGTACTTC.

V and J are TRBV18 and TRBJ1-2; 9 nucleotides agree with TRBD1. Germline trimming cut 3 bases from V and 7 bases from J; bases unmatched to any gene: 9. Germline V gene lookup returns CDR1 KGHSH and CDR2 LQKENI. The CDR3 covers 15 residues. This CDR3 is CASSPQQGASSGYTF. DNA for the CDR3: TGTGCCAGCTCACCTCAACAGGGGGCTTCGAGTGGCTACACCTTC.

The chain combines TRBV28 with TRBJ1-5; no clear D. The CDR3 runs 12 residues. CDR1 MDHEN and CDR2 SYDVKM come from the germline V gene. V lost 7 bases and J lost 13, with 17 bases in between. In DNA form, the CDR3 reads TGTGCCAGCATATCCCAGGTAGGAACACAGCATTTT. Protein sequence: CASISQVGTQHF.

The CDR3 DNA is TGTGCCAGCAGCACACGCGGTGCCTACGAGCAGTACTTC. Amino acid sequence: CASSTRGAYEQYF. The chain carries TRBV28 and TRBJ2-7; no reliable D call. The V end was cut by 6 bases, the J end by 2 bases, with 11 bases between. The CDR3 has 13 amino acids. CDR1 is MDHEN and CDR2 is SYDVKM in the germline V gene. Combining the CDR3 with reference TRBV28 and TRBJ2-7 gives the whole variable domain DVKVTQSSRYLVKRTGEKVFLECVQDMDHENMFWYRQDPGLGLRLIYFSYDVKMKEKGDIPEGYSVSREKKERFSLILESASTNQTSMYLCASSTRGAYEQYFGPGTRLTVT.